This entry describes one TCR beta chain. The antigen is not known. These data are taken from a study of post-analysis software for immune sequencing data. Study details: The courses of disease that were included comprised relapsing-remitting, secondary progressive and progressive-relapsing multiple sclerosis.

Researchers reported that TCR beta cDNA libraries carried unique molecular identifiers. Between about 1 and 11 million T cells gave rise to around 500,000 cDNA molecules. TCRdb recomputed calls from the PCR reads with MiXCR, one row per CDR3 protein. The sample contains hundreds of thousands of distinct CDR3 sequences, 30% of which appear only once. The CDR3 covers 14 residues. V was clipped by 1 base and J by 7 bases, with 13 bases between them. Germline lookup yields CDR1 SGHTA and CDR2 FQGNSA. Study outcomes and limitations: Same-batch samples co-clustered strongly by F measure. When patients were compared with controls, about 5 TRBV segments were more frequent, TRBV5-6, TRBV5-1 and TRBV20-1 among them. Controls' normalized Chao1 diversity significantly exceeded that of multiple sclerosis patients.

The sample taken for sequencing was blood. The clonotype comes from a girl aged 10 to 17 with multiple sclerosis. The chain recombines TRBV7-2 with TRBJ1-2, with TRBD1 as a possible D gene (6 bases). CDR3 region: CASSLDPGASGYTF. As DNA, the CDR3 is TGTGCCAGCAGCTTAGACCCGGGGGCCTCTGGCTACACCTTC.